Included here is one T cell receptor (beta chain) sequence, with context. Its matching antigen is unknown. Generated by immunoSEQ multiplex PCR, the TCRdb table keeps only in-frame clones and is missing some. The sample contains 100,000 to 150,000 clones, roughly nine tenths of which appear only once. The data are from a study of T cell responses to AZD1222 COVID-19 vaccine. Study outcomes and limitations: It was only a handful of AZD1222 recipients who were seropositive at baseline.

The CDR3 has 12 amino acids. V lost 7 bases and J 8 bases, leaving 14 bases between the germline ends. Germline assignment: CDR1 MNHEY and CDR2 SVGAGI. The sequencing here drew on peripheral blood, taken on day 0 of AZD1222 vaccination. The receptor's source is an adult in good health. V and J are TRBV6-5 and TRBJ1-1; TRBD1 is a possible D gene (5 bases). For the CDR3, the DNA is TGTGCCAGCATTAGCAGGGTATTAGAAGCTTTCTTT. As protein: CASISRVLEAFF.